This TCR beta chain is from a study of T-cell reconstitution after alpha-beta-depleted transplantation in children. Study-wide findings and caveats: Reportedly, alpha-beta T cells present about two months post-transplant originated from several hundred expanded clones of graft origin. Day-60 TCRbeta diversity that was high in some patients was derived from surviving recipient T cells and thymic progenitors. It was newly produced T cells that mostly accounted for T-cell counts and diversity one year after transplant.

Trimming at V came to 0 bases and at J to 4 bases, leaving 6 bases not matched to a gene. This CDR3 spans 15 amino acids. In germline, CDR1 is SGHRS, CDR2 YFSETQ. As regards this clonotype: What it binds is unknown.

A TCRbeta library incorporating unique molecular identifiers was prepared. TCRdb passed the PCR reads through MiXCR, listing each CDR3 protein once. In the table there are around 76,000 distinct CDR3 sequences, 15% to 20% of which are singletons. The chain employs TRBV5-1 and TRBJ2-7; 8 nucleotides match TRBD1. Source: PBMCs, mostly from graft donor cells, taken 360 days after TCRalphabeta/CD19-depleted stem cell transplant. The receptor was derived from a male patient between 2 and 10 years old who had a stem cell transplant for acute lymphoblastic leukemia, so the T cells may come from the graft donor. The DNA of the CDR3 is TGCGCCAGCAGCTTGGGGGACAGGCGCCCGTACGAGCAGTACTTC. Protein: CASSLGDRRPYEQYF.